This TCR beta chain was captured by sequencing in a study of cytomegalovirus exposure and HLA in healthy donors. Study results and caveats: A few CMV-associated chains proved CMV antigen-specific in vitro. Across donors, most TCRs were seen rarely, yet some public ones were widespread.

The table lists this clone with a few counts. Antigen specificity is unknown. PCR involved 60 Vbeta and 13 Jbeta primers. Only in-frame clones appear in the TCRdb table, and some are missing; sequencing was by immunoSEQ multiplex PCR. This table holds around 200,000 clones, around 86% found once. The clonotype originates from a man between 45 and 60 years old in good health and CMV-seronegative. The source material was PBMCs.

CDR3 bases: TGTGCCAGCAGTGAGGGCATCAATCAGCCCCAGCATTTT. It codes for CASSEGINQPQHF. The J gene is TRBJ1-5, the V gene TRBV6-4; unclear D gene. V dropped 3 bases and J dropped 3 bases, with 6 bases sitting between them. Germline loops: CDR1 MRHNA, CDR2 SNTAGT. CDR3 size: 13 residues.